This TCR beta chain emerged from a study of T cell responses to AZD1222 COVID-19 vaccine. For the study at large: Researchers grouped second doses given at about 4 or about 12 weeks into one pool. The study's findings and limits: Clonal diversity was possibly underestimated; the donors were predominantly white British and more often female. A rise in Spike-specific TCR breadth and depth followed two AZD1222 doses. The study found vaccine-associated CD4 TCRs spanning spike, dominant at 160-218 and 743-854.

Profiled with immunoSEQ multiplex PCR; TCRdb holds only in-frame clones, not every one. The sample contains 110,000 to 150,000 clones, around 90% of which appear only once. This CDR3 spans 13 amino acids. V lost 3 bases, J lost 3 bases, and 6 bases lay in between. A note on this clone: Its target is unknown.

The source is an adult in good health. The sequencing here drew on peripheral blood, taken on day 0 of AZD1222 vaccination. This chain uses TRBV23-1 with TRBJ1-5; D ambiguous. TRBV23-1 is flagged as an ORF with uncertain function. The CDR3 region is CASSHRVNQPQHF. For the CDR3, the DNA is TGCGCCAGCAGTCATCGGGTCAATCAGCCCCAGCATTTT.